This T cell receptor (beta chain) was sequenced for a study of T-cell reconstitution after alpha-beta-depleted transplantation in children. V gave up 4 bases and J gave up 7 bases; unmatched junction bases: 10. Germline V gene sequence: CDR1 DFQATT, CDR2 SNEGSKA (reference sequence). CDR3 length equals 14 residues. This clonotype has just a few counts. Preparing the TCRbeta library involved the use of unique molecular identifiers. TCRdb passed the PCR reads through MiXCR, listing each CDR3 protein once. The table lists hundreds of thousands of distinct CDR3 sequences, approximately 15% of them singletons.

This chain joins TRBV20-1 and TRBJ1-2, with 9 bases that match TRBD1. The sequenced sample was PBMCs from the stem cell graft donor, obtained from the stem cell graft. The clonotype comes from a human donor who donated a stem cell graft to a child with acute myeloid leukemia. CDR3 coding DNA: TGCAGTGCTACCCAACAGGGGGCAGTCAGTGGCTACACCTTC. Protein: CSATQQGAVSGYTF.